The 5 T cell receptor beta chains below come from one sample, sequenced in a study of blood T cell repertoires in COVID-19. Assay: immunoSEQ multiplex PCR; the TCRdb copy retains only in-frame clones and omits some. The sample contains over 85,000 clones, approximately 90% of which appear only once. The sequencing input was peripheral blood. These receptors were collected from a human donor with active COVID-19. The donor label of this sample is uncertain.

This chain connects TRBV5-6 to TRBJ2-7; 7 nucleotides match TRBD1. Trimming cost V 3 bases and J 7 bases; bases outside gene matches: 13. The CDR3 is 15 amino acids. The germline CDR1 and CDR2 sequences are SGHDT and YYEEEE. For the CDR3, the DNA is TGTGCCAGCAGCTACCAAGGACAGGTCGCTGGTGAGCAGTACTTC. The encoded protein is CASSYQGQVAGEQYF.

This rearrangement joins TRBV2 to TRBJ1-1; 9 bases are shared with TRBD1. The germline gives CDR1 SNHLY, CDR2 FYNNEI. CDR3 length: 13 residues. V gave up 9 bases and J gave up 4 bases; unmatched junction bases: 6. The CDR3 reads CASHRGRVTEAFF. The CDR3 DNA is TGTGCCAGTCACAGGGGGCGGGTCACTGAAGCTTTCTTT.

CDR3 in amino acids: CASSSEQGATGYTF. The CDR3, as DNA: TGTGCCAGCAGCTCCGAACAGGGGGCGACGGGCTACACCTTC. The J gene is TRBJ1-2, the V gene TRBV7-9; 9 bases map to TRBD1. The CDR3 totals 14 residues. CDR1 is SEHNR and CDR2 is FQNEAQ in the germline V gene (reference sequence). The J segment lost 8 bases and the V segment lost 4 bases, leaving 8 bases of the junction unmatched.

J is TRBJ1-1 and V is TRBV9, with TRBD1 as a possible D gene (6 bases). Trimming cost V 0 bases and J 5 bases, with 11 bases left between them. This CDR3 has 14 residues. The germline gives CDR1 SGDLS, CDR2 YYNGEE. The CDR3 coding sequence is TGTGCCAGCAGCGTAGCGGGGGGCGGAACTGAAGCTTTCTTT. Protein sequence: CASSVAGGGTEAFF.

This chain links TRBV6-1 with TRBJ1-3; D unresolved. The V end was cut by 1 base, the J end by 5 bases, with 9 bases between. The CDR3 has 14 amino acids. Per germline, CDR1 MNHNS and CDR2 SASEGT. CDR3 sequence reads: CASSEGVTRNTIYF. CDR3 nucleotide sequence: TGTGCCAGCAGTGAAGGAGTCACCCGAAACACCATATATTTT.